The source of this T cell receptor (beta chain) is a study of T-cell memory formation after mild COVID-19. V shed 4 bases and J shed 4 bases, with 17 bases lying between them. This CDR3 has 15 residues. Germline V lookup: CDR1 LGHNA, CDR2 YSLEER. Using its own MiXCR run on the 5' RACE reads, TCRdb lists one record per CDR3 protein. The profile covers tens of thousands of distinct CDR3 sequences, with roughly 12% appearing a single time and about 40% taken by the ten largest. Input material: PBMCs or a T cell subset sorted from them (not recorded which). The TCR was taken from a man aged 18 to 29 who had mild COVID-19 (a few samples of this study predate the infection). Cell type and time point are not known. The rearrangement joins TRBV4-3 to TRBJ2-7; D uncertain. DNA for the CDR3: TGCGCCAGCAGCCCGACCCTTGACACCTTATACGAGCAGTACTTC. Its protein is CASSPTLDTLYEQYF.